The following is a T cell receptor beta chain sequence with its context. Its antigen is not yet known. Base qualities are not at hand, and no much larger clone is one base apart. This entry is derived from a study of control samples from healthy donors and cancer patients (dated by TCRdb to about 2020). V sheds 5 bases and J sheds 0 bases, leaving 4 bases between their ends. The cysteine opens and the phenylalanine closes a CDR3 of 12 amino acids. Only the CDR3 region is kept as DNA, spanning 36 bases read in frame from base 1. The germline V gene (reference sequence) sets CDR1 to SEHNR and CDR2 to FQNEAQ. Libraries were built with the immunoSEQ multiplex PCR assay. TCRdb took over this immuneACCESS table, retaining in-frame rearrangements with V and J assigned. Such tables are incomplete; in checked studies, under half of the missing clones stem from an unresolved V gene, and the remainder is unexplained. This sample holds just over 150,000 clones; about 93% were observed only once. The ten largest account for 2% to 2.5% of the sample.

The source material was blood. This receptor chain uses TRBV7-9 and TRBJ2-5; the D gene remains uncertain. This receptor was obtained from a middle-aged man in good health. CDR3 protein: CASSPHQETQYF. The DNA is TGTGCCAGCAGCCCACACCAAGAGACCCAGTACTTC.